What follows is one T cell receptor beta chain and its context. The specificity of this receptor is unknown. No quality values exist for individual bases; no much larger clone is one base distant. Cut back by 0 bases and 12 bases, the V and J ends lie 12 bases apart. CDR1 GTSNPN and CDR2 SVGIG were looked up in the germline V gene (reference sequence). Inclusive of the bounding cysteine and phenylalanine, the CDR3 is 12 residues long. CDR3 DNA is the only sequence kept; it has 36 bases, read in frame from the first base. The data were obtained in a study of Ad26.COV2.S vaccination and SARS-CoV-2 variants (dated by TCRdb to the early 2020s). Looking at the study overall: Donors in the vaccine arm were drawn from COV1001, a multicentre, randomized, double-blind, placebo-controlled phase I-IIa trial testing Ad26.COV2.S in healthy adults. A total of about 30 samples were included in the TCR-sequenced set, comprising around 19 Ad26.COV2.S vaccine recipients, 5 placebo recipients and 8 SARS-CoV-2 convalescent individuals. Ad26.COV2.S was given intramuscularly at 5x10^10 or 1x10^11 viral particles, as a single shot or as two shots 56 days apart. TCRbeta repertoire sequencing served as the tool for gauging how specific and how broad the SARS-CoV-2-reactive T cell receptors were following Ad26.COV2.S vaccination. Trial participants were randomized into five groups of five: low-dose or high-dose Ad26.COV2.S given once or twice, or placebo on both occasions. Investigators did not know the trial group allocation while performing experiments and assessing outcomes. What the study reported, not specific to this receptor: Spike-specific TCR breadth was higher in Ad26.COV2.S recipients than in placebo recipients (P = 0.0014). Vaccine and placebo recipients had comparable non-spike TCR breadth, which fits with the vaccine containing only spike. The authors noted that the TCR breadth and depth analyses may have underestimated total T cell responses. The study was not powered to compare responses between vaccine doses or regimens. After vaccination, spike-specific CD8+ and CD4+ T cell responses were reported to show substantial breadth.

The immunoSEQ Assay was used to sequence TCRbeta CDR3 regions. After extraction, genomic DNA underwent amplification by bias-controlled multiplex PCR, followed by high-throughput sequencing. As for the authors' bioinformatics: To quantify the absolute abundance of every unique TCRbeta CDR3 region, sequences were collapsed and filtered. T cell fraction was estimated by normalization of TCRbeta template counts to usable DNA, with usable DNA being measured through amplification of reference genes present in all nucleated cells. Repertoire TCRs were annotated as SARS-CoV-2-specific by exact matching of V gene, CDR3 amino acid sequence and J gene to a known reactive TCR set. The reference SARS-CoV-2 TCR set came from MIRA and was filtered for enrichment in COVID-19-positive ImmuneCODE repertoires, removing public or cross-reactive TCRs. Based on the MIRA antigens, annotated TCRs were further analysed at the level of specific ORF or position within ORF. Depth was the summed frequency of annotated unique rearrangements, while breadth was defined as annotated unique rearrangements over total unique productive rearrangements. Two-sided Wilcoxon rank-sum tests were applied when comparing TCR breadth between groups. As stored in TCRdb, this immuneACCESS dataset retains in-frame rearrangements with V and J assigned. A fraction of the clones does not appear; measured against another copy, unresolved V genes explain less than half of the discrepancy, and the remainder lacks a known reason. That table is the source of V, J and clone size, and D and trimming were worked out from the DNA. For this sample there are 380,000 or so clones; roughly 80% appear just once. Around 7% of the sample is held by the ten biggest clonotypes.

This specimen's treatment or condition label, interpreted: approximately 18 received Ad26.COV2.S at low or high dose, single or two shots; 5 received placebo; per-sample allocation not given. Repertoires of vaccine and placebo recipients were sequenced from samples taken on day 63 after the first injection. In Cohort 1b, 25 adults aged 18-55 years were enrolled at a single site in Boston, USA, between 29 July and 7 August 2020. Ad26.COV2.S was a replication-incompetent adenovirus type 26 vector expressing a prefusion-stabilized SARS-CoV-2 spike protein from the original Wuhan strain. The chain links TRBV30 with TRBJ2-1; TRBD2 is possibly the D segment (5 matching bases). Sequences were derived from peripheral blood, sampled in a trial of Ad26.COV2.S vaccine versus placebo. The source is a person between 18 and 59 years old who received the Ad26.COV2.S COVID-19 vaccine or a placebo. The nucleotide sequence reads TGTGCCTGGAGTGTACAAGGGAGTTGGCAGTTCTTC. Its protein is CAWSVQGSWQFF.